The source of this TCR beta chain is a study of CD8 T cells in ankylosing spondylitis. J was trimmed by 9 bases and V by 0 bases; bases with no gene match: 3. CDR1 is LGHNA and CDR2 is YSLEER in the germline V gene. The length of the CDR3 is 16 residues. Each TCR beta library was made by quantitative 5'-RACE that incorporated molecular barcodes. TCRdb re-analysed the 5' RACE reads in MiXCR, keeping a single row per CDR3 protein. The table shows 300,000 to 350,000 distinct CDR3 sequences, with around 21% occurring only once. Of note for this clonotype: What it recognizes is unknown.

The study's findings and limits: With a CD8+ phenotype, disease-linked clones were relatively rare in peripheral blood. Researchers reportedly found disease-linked clones significantly enriched in matched ankylosing spondylitis synovial fluid. Earlier studies detected some motif variants in reactive arthritis synovial fluid and blood.

V gene TRBV4-3 combines with J gene TRBJ2-1, with 15 bases aligning to TRBD2. The source is a female donor with ankylosing spondylitis or in good health (not recorded which). The source material was blood, either unsorted or a sorted T cell fraction (not recorded which). CDR3 bases: TGCGCCAGCAGCCAAGAAGGGACTAGCGGGAGGATTGAGCAGTTCTTC. Translation: CASSQEGTSGRIEQFF.